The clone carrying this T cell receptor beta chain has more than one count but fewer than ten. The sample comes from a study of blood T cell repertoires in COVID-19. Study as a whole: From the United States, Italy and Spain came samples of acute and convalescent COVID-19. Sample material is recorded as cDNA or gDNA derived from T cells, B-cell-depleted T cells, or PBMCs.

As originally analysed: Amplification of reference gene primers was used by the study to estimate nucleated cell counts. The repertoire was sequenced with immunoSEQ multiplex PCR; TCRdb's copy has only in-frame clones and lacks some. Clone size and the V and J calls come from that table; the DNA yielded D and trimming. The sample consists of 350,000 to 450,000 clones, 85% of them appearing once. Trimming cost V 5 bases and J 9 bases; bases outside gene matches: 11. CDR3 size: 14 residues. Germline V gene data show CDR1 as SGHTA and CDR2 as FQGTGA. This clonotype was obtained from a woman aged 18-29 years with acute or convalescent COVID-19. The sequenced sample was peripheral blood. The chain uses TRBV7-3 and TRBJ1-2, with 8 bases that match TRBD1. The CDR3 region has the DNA TGTGCCAGCAGCCCCCGGCAGGGGGCGAGAAGCTACACCTTC. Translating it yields CASSPRQGARSYTF. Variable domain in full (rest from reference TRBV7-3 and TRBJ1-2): GAGVSQTPSNKVTEKGKYVELRCDPISGHTALYWYRQSLGQGPEFLIYFQGTGAADDSGLPNDRFFAVRPEGSVSTLKIQRTERGDSAVYLCASSPRQGARSYTFGSGTRLTVV.